This section outlines one T cell receptor beta chain sequence together with its context. Looked up from germline, CDR1 is MNHEY and CDR2 is SVGAGI. The CDR3 runs 13 residues. Trimming took 4 bases from V and 4 from J, leaving 10 bases between them. The sample is drawn from a study of technical replicates of blood from a few donors. The method was immunoSEQ multiplex PCR; TCRdb's version includes in-frame clones alone and lacks a portion of them. The sample lists about 100,000 clones, around 95% seen once, with approximately 0.22% in the top ten. The sequenced sample was T cells isolated from PBMCs. The chain employs TRBV6-5 and TRBJ1-2, with a tentative D call TRBD1 (5 bases). The clonotype originates from a human donor in good health. This CDR3 reads CASSFQGPYGYTF. CDR3 DNA sequence: TGTGCCAGCAGTTTTCAGGGTCCCTATGGCTACACCTTC.